The T cell receptor (beta chain) under discussion was sequenced for a study of naive and memory T cell subsets. General observations from the study: Possibly reflecting memory cells re-expressing CD45RA, a few larger clonotypes occurred in naive repertoires, especially CD8. The power law exponent of TCR abundance differed between naive and memory cells.

Per germline, CDR1 MNHNY and CDR2 SVGAGI (reference sequence). The junction had 6 bases not matched to a gene; V was cut back by 0 bases and J by 6 bases. This CDR3 region has 17 residues. An equimolar mix of two oligonucleotides served as the beta constant-region primer for TRBC1 and TRBC2. Four rounds of PCR amplified the ligated cDNA using nested alpha and beta constant-region primers plus SP2. The cDNA 3' end received a ligated single-stranded oligonucleotide carrying the SP2 primer and a 12-nucleotide UMI. Each CDR3 protein is one row after TCRdb ran MiXCR on the UMI-ligation and nested PCR reads. The table records over 110,000 distinct CDR3 sequences, under 25% of them present only once. Cells stained for CD3, CD4, CD8, CD45RA, CD27 and viability were sorted into four CD45RA/CD27 subsets. In regard to this clonotype: Its antigen is undetermined.

This chain joins TRBV6-6 and TRBJ2-2; TRBD2 agrees at 11 bases. This clonotype was sampled from a human donor in good health. Sequences were obtained from naive CD8+ T cells from blood. Written as DNA, the CDR3 is TGTGCCAGCAGTTACTCGATGACTAGCGGGATGGCCGGGGAGCTGTTTTTT. Its translation is CASSYSMTSGMAGELFF.